The rows below give T cell receptor beta chains drawn from one sample of a study of T cell changes during pregnancy in multiple sclerosis. The table came from immunoSEQ multiplex PCR; TCRdb's copy has only in-frame clones and leaves some out. The sample contains about 97,000 clones, 90% of which appear only once. This material consisted of peripheral blood, taken in the second trimester of pregnancy. Source of these receptors: a female donor in good health, enrolled as a control in a pregnancy study. The CDR3 runs from the conserved cysteine through the conserved F or W. The order of the fields is clone size, J gene, V gene, D gene, CDR3 protein, CDR3 DNA. A D gene is named only where the DNA matches it firmly. Clone size, where shown, is once, few, many, or a class for clones that have expanded.

clone_size: -
j_call: TRBJ1-5
v_call: TRBV7-2
d_call: -
cdr3_aa: CASSRTGGLQPQHF
cdr3_nt: TGTGCCAGCAGCCGAACGGGGGGGCTACAGCCCCAGCATTTT

clone_size: few
j_call: TRBJ1-2
v_call: TRBV30
d_call: TRBD1
cdr3_aa: CAWIKATGGAGYTF
cdr3_nt: TGTGCCTGGATAAAGGCGACAGGGGGCGCTGGCTACACCTTC

clone_size: -
j_call: TRBJ1-3
v_call: TRBV19
d_call: -
cdr3_aa: CASGETFSSGNTIYF
cdr3_nt: TGTGCCAGCGGCGAGACTTTCTCCTCTGGAAACACCATATATTTT

clone_size: -
j_call: TRBJ2-7
v_call: TRBV7-2
d_call: TRBD1
cdr3_aa: CASSDRPGQGAAFVF
cdr3_nt: TGTGCCAGCAGCGACCGGCCGGGACAGGGGGCGGCTTTCGTCTTC

clone_size: -
j_call: TRBJ2-1
v_call: TRBV11-2
d_call: TRBD1
cdr3_aa: CASSPDRGNEQFF
cdr3_nt: TGTGCCAGCAGCCCGGACAGGGGGAATGAGCAGTTCTTC

clone_size: -
j_call: TRBJ1-2
v_call: TRBV5-1
d_call: -
cdr3_aa: CASSLDRVGGYTF
cdr3_nt: TGCGCCAGCAGCTTGGACAGGGTAGGGGGCTACACCTTC

clone_size: -
j_call: TRBJ1-2
v_call: TRBV28
d_call: TRBD1
cdr3_aa: CASSPYSGTVNYGYTF
cdr3_nt: TGTGCCAGCAGTCCCTACTCCGGGACAGTAAACTATGGCTACACCTTC

clone_size: -
j_call: TRBJ1-6
v_call: TRBV28
d_call: -
cdr3_aa: CASSFNSPGIYNSPLHF
cdr3_nt: TGTGCCAGCAGTTTCAATTCGCCAGGGATTTATAATTCACCCCTCCACTTT

clone_size: -
j_call: TRBJ2-6
v_call: TRBV5-4
d_call: TRBD1
cdr3_aa: CASSNEDRAYSGANVLTF
cdr3_nt: TGTGCCAGCAGTAATGAGGACAGGGCCTACTCTGGGGCCAACGTCCTGACTTTC

clone_size: -
j_call: TRBJ2-1
v_call: TRBV2
d_call: TRBD1
cdr3_aa: CASSGTGTGRREQFF
cdr3_nt: TGTGCCAGCAGCGGTACCGGGACAGGGAGGCGGGAGCAGTTCTTC

clone_size: -
j_call: TRBJ2-1
v_call: TRBV4-3
d_call: -
cdr3_aa: CASSQLVPSSYNEQFF
cdr3_nt: TGCGCCAGCAGCCAACTAGTCCCAAGCTCCTACAATGAGCAGTTCTTC

clone_size: -
j_call: TRBJ2-4
v_call: TRBV19
d_call: -
cdr3_aa: CASSDGGTVNIQYF
cdr3_nt: TGTGCCAGTAGTGACGGAGGGACGGTAAACATTCAGTACTTC

clone_size: -
j_call: TRBJ2-3
v_call: TRBV7-2
d_call: TRBD2
cdr3_aa: CASSSRLAGGIDTQYF
cdr3_nt: TGTGCCAGCAGCTCCCGACTAGCGGGAGGGATCGATACGCAGTATTTT

clone_size: -
j_call: TRBJ1-2
v_call: TRBV27
d_call: TRBD1
cdr3_aa: CASSLVQGAAYGYTF
cdr3_nt: TGTGCCAGCAGTTTAGTACAGGGGGCCGCCTATGGCTACACCTTC

clone_size: -
j_call: TRBJ2-3
v_call: TRBV7-9
d_call: -
cdr3_aa: CASSLVLTTDTQYF
cdr3_nt: TGTGCCAGCAGCTTAGTGTTGACTACAGATACGCAGTATTTT

clone_size: -
j_call: TRBJ2-7
v_call: TRBV19
d_call: -
cdr3_aa: CASSIGYPTSSYEQYF
cdr3_nt: TGTGCCAGTAGTATAGGATACCCGACAAGCTCCTACGAGCAGTACTTC

clone_size: -
j_call: TRBJ2-2
v_call: TRBV19
d_call: TRBD1
cdr3_aa: CASSIFSPGGTGELFF
cdr3_nt: TGTGCCAGTAGTATCTTTTCTCCAGGGGGCACCGGGGAGCTGTTTTTT

clone_size: -
j_call: TRBJ1-2
v_call: TRBV4-1
d_call: TRBD1
cdr3_aa: CASSQDDRETYGYTF
cdr3_nt: TGCGCCAGCAGCCAAGATGACAGGGAGACCTATGGCTACACCTTC

clone_size: -
j_call: TRBJ2-3
v_call: TRBV18
d_call: TRBD1
cdr3_aa: CASSPDRGKGQSTDTQYF
cdr3_nt: TGTGCCAGCTCACCGGACAGGGGAAAGGGCCAAAGCACAGATACGCAGTATTTT

clone_size: -
j_call: TRBJ1-1
v_call: TRBV7-9
d_call: -
cdr3_aa: CASSKDSWAYMNTEAFF
cdr3_nt: TGTGCCAGCAGCAAAGACAGTTGGGCCTACATGAACACTGAAGCTTTCTTT

clone_size: -
j_call: TRBJ1-1
v_call: TRBV19
d_call: -
cdr3_aa: CASSIDKYRDTEAFF
cdr3_nt: TGTGCCAGTAGTATAGATAAGTACAGAGACACTGAAGCTTTCTTT

clone_size: -
j_call: TRBJ2-7
v_call: TRBV6-4
d_call: TRBD2
cdr3_aa: CASSPQPGLAGYEQYF
cdr3_nt: TGTGCCAGCAGCCCGCAACCGGGACTAGCGGGTTACGAGCAGTACTTC

clone_size: -
j_call: TRBJ1-1
v_call: TRBV13
d_call: -
cdr3_aa: CASSLKGYYDTEAFF
cdr3_nt: TGTGCCAGCAGCTTAAAGGGGTATTATGACACTGAAGCTTTCTTT

clone_size: -
j_call: TRBJ1-2
v_call: TRBV29-1
d_call: -
cdr3_aa: CSDQDRHYGYTF
cdr3_nt: TGCAGCGACCAAGACAGACACTATGGCTACACCTTC

clone_size: -
j_call: TRBJ2-7
v_call: TRBV28
d_call: -
cdr3_aa: CASSLITGGEQYF
cdr3_nt: TGTGCCAGCAGTTTAATTACGGGTGGGGAGCAGTACTTC

clone_size: -
j_call: TRBJ2-5
v_call: TRBV11-2
d_call: -
cdr3_aa: CASSLGTRQETQYF
cdr3_nt: TGTGCCAGCAGCTTAGGTACAAGACAAGAGACCCAGTACTTC

clone_size: once
j_call: TRBJ2-1
v_call: TRBV7-2
d_call: TRBD2
cdr3_aa: CASSSSGRASYNEQFF
cdr3_nt: TGTGCCAGCAGCTCTAGCGGGAGGGCCTCCTACAATGAGCAGTTCTTC

clone_size: -
j_call: TRBJ2-7
v_call: TRBV7-9
d_call: TRBD1
cdr3_aa: CAGQGASEQYF
cdr3_nt: TGTGCCGGACAGGGGGCTTCCGAGCAGTACTTC

clone_size: -
j_call: TRBJ1-5
v_call: TRBV30
d_call: -
cdr3_aa: CAWSQGTGNQPQHF
cdr3_nt: TGTGCCTGGAGTCAGGGAACCGGCAATCAGCCCCAGCATTTT

clone_size: -
j_call: TRBJ2-7
v_call: TRBV11-2
d_call: TRBD1
cdr3_aa: CASSRGTGFSYEQYF
cdr3_nt: TGTGCCAGCAGCCGGGGGACAGGGTTTTCCTACGAGCAGTACTTC

clone_size: once
j_call: TRBJ1-2
v_call: TRBV29-1
d_call: -
cdr3_aa: CSVGPWTVNYGYTF
cdr3_nt: TGCAGCGTAGGACCTTGGACAGTTAACTATGGCTACACCTTC

clone_size: once
j_call: TRBJ2-7
v_call: TRBV27
d_call: -
cdr3_aa: CASSLEGAVHEQYF
cdr3_nt: TGTGCCAGCAGTTTGGAGGGGGCAGTCCACGAGCAGTACTTC

clone_size: -
j_call: TRBJ1-2
v_call: TRBV5-5
d_call: TRBD1
cdr3_aa: CASSSGTGINYGYTF
cdr3_nt: TGTGCCAGCAGCTCCGGGACAGGGATCAACTATGGCTACACCTTC

clone_size: -
j_call: TRBJ1-1
v_call: TRBV6-5
d_call: -
cdr3_aa: CASSRDMNTEAFF
cdr3_nt: TGTGCCAGCAGTCGCGACATGAACACTGAAGCTTTCTTT

clone_size: once
j_call: TRBJ2-5
v_call: TRBV5-1
d_call: -
cdr3_aa: CASSLGLLADQETQYF
cdr3_nt: TGCGCCAGCAGCTTGGGCCTTTTGGCGGACCAAGAGACCCAGTACTTC

clone_size: -
j_call: TRBJ1-1
v_call: TRBV27
d_call: -
cdr3_aa: CASRPPDTTKLEAFF
cdr3_nt: TGTGCCAGCAGACCTCCGGACACAACCAAACTTGAAGCTTTCTTT

clone_size: -
j_call: TRBJ2-7
v_call: TRBV19
d_call: TRBD1
cdr3_aa: CASSLHRDRGFYEQYF
cdr3_nt: TGTGCCAGTAGTTTACACCGGGACAGGGGATTCTACGAGCAGTACTTC

clone_size: -
j_call: TRBJ2-2
v_call: TRBV19
d_call: TRBD2
cdr3_aa: CASSTKTSGVANTGELFF
cdr3_nt: TGTGCCAGTAGTACCAAGACTAGCGGGGTCGCGAACACCGGGGAGCTGTTTTTT

clone_size: -
j_call: TRBJ1-2
v_call: TRBV29-1
d_call: -
cdr3_aa: CSAGEGVYGYTF
cdr3_nt: TGCAGCGCTGGGGAGGGGGTATATGGCTACACCTTC

clone_size: once
j_call: TRBJ2-2
v_call: TRBV4-1
d_call: TRBD1
cdr3_aa: CASSPRQGLDTGELFF
cdr3_nt: TGCGCCAGCAGCCCCCGACAGGGGTTAGACACCGGGGAGCTGTTTTTT